This record looks at one T cell receptor beta chain sequence and its context. The sample is drawn from a study of blood T cell repertoires in COVID-19. At the level of the study: The United States, Italy and Spain provided the acute and convalescent COVID-19 samples. Sample material is recorded as cDNA or gDNA derived from T cells, B-cell-depleted T cells, or PBMCs.

Seattle patients were enrolled while actively infected and followed longitudinally. Germline-derived CDR1 and CDR2 are MNHEY and SVGAGI. The J segment lost 3 bases and the V segment lost 4 bases, leaving 4 bases of the junction unmatched. The CDR3 is 14 residues long. Profiling relied on immunoSEQ multiplex PCR, and the TCRdb table lists in-frame clones only, not all of them. Of under 250,000 clones listed, approximately 84% are singletons. The chain combines TRBV6-5 with TRBJ2-7; 9 nucleotides align to TRBD1. Sequencing was done on a sample of peripheral blood. This sequence was found in a man aged 45 to 65 with COVID-19, enrolled during active disease. CDR3 region: CASSSGTGNYEQYF. CDR3 DNA sequence: TGTGCCAGCAGTTCCGGGACAGGGAACTACGAGCAGTACTTC.